The 20 T cell receptor beta chains given below trace back to one sample, sequenced in a study of control samples from healthy donors and cancer patients. Some clones are missing from TCRdb's copy, which holds only in-frame ones; the method was immunoSEQ multiplex PCR. The sample includes under 450,000 clones, around 90% of them seen just once. Sequencing was done on a sample of PBMCs. The receptor set was obtained from a man between 35 and 55 years old with head and neck cancer.

V gene TRBV5-7 combines with J gene TRBJ1-2, with TRBD1 matching over 10 bases. TRBV5-7 is an ORF, and what it does is uncertain. This CDR3 contains 14 residues. The junction had 7 bases not matched to a gene; V was cut back by 3 bases and J by 8 bases. CDR3 in DNA: TGTGCCAGCAGCTCTTGGGACAGGGGAATCGGCTACACCTTC. This gives the protein CASSSWDRGIGYTF.

The chain is built from TRBV27 and TRBJ2-1, with 7 bases that match TRBD2. Trimming took 4 bases from V and 3 from J; bases not matched to a gene: 6. This CDR3 contains 15 residues. Per germline, CDR1 MNHEY and CDR2 SMNVEV (reference sequence). CDR3 residues: CASSSSGNYYNEQFF. The CDR3 DNA reads TGTGCCAGCAGTTCTAGCGGAAACTACTACAATGAGCAGTTCTTC.

V is TRBV5-1 and J is TRBJ1-1; D call uncertain. Trimming removed 0 bases from V and 3 bases from J, with 9 bases in between. This CDR3 contains 14 residues. The V gene's germline CDR1 is SGHRS and CDR2 YFSETQ. CDR3 nucleotide sequence: TGCGCCAGCAGCTTGGCCCGAGGGTACACTGAAGCTTTCTTT. Its protein product is CASSLARGYTEAFF.

The chain combines TRBV14 with TRBJ2-1; TRBD2 matches at 7 bases. The trim removed 4 bases at V and 12 bases at J, leaving 6 bases unmatched. Per the germline V gene, CDR1 is SGHDN and CDR2 is FVKESK. The CDR3 has 12 amino acids. CDR3 nucleotide sequence: TGTGCCAGCAGCCTTCGGACGGGGGGGCAGTTCTTC. Translated: CASSLRTGGQFF.

V gene TRBV10-1 combines with J gene TRBJ2-3; TRBD2 agrees at 7 bases. This CDR3 has 19 amino acids. Germline values: CDR1 WNHNN, CDR2 SYGVQD (reference sequence). V was clipped by 5 bases and J by 3 bases; unmatched bases: 20. Written as DNA, the CDR3 is TGCGCCAGCAGTCCGGGACTATTTCGAGAGGCGGGCCGGACAGATACGCAGTATTTT. Encoded protein: CASSPGLFREAGRTDTQYF.

The gene calls are TRBV5-6 and TRBJ2-3, with D uncertain. Germline CDR1 SGHDT, CDR2 YYEEEE. The CDR3 loop spans 17 amino acids. Trimming stripped 0 bases from V and 1 base from J, with 15 bases between. This CDR3 is CASSLVSAQHGTDTQYF. In DNA, the CDR3 is TGTGCCAGCAGCTTGGTGTCAGCCCAACACGGCACAGATACGCAGTATTTT.

The chain joins TRBV19 to TRBJ2-4; 7 bases are shared with TRBD2. J was trimmed by 0 bases and V by 3 bases; bases with no gene match: 17. Per germline, CDR1 LNHDA and CDR2 SQIVND (reference sequence). This CDR3 region has 20 residues. The CDR3 DNA reads as TGTGCCAGTAGTATCGGAATGGGGGGGTCGGTTACTCTAGCCAAAAACATTCAGTACTTC. As protein: CASSIGMGGSVTLAKNIQYF.

The chain uses TRBV30 and TRBJ1-1, with D uncertain. CDR3 length equals 13 residues. Trimming cost V 0 bases and J 7 bases, with 12 bases left between them. Germline V gives CDR1 GTSNPN, CDR2 SVGIG (reference sequence). In DNA, the CDR3 is TGTGCCTGGAGTGTACCCGACCCGAATGAAGCTTTCTTT. Translating gives CAWSVPDPNEAFF.

J is TRBJ2-3 and V is TRBV5-1; 9 nucleotides match TRBD2. There are 16 residues in the CDR3. V lost 4 bases to trimming and J lost 5 bases; unmatched junction nucleotides: 11. Germline CDR1 and CDR2: SGHRS and YFSETQ. For the CDR3, the DNA is TGCGCCAGCAGCATCGATAGCGGGGGCCGAGGAGATACGCAGTATTTT. Its protein product is CASSIDSGGRGDTQYF.

This chain joins TRBV30 and TRBJ2-7; D may match TRBD1 or TRBD2 (5 bases each). Germline-derived CDR1 and CDR2 are GTSNPN and SVGIG (reference sequence). V lost 7 bases to trimming and J lost 0 bases, with 13 bases between them. The CDR3 length is 13 residues. DNA of the CDR3: TGTGCCTATCACTGGGGGAGCTCCTACGAGCAGTACTTC. It encodes CAYHWGSSYEQYF.

The chain is built from TRBV28 and TRBJ1-2; possible D gene TRBD1, 5 bases. The CDR3 covers 13 residues. V was shortened by 7 bases and J by 7 bases, with 16 bases between the two germline ends. The V gene's germline CDR1 is MDHEN and CDR2 SYDVKM. CDR3 sequence reads: CASTRQQVAGYTF. The DNA of the CDR3 is TGTGCCAGCACCCGCCAACAGGTGGCTGGCTACACCTTC.

This clone showed up just once. This rearrangement joins TRBV7-2 to TRBJ1-3; no clear D gene. This CDR3 is built from 13 residues. CDR1 and CDR2 from the germline V gene are SGHTA and FQGNSA. Trimming stripped 6 bases from V and 3 bases from J, with 9 bases between. The CDR3 nucleotides read TGTGCCAGCAGTGGTTCTGGTGGAAACACCATATATTTT. It translates to CASSGSGGNTIYF.

The V call is TRBV29-1, the J call TRBJ2-1, with a weak D call TRBD1 (6 bases). The CDR3 covers 11 residues. Germline lookup yields CDR1 SQVTM and CDR2 ANQGSEA. V shed 8 bases and J shed 7 bases, with 12 bases lying between them. The CDR3 sequence: CSSSRGNEQFF. The CDR3 DNA follows: TGCAGCTCTAGTAGGGGGAATGAGCAGTTCTTC.

The rearrangement links TRBV30 to TRBJ1-6; D may be TRBD1 (5 bases). Germline CDR1 and CDR2: GTSNPN and SVGIG (reference sequence). Trimming removed 1 base from V and 13 bases from J, with 14 bases in between. This CDR3 region has 13 residues. The CDR3 region is CAWSAPRGGPLHF. CDR3 in DNA: TGTGCCTGGAGTGCCCCTCGCGGGGGGCCCCTCCACTTT.

The V gene is TRBV12-3 or TRBV12-4, the J gene TRBJ1-2; maybe TRBD1 (5 bases). This CDR3 spans 12 amino acids. Trimming shortened V by 6 bases and J by 8 bases, and 13 bases separated the two germline ends. CDR3 coding DNA: TGTGCCAGCAGCAGCCCCGGGGGGGGCTACACCTTC. This gives the protein CASSSPGGGYTF.

This sequence joins TRBV5-1 and TRBJ1-5; a weak D match, TRBD1 (5 bases). V lost 1 base to trimming and J lost 5 bases, with 10 bases between them. The CDR3 contains 14 residues. CDR1 and CDR2 (germline): SGHRS, YFSETQ. The CDR3 sequence: CASSLSGSDQPQHF. The CDR3 coding sequence is TGCGCCAGCAGCTTGTCAGGGAGCGATCAGCCCCAGCATTTT.

The gene calls are TRBV12-2 and TRBJ2-7. TRBV12-2 is an annotated pseudogene. This CDR3 is built from 16 residues. The CDR3 loop reads CASRPGPAGNLYEQYF. Written as DNA, the CDR3 is TGTGCAAGTCGCCCGGGGCCGGCGGGTAACCTCTACGAGCAGTACTTC.

The rearrangement links TRBV18 to TRBJ1-1; 9 bases align to TRBD1. Germline V gives CDR1 KGHSH, CDR2 LQKENI. After removal of 6 bases from V and 1 base from J, the junction contained 6 bases not matched to a gene. The CDR3 runs to 15 residues. In DNA, the CDR3 is TGTGCCAGCTCGTCGACAGGGGGAGGGAACACTGAAGCTTTCTTT. Its protein product is CASSSTGGGNTEAFF. Based on the CDR3 plus reference TRBV18 and TRBJ1-1, the full variable domain is NAGVMQNPRHLVRRRGQEARLRCSPMKGHSHVYWYRQLPEEGLKFMVYLQKENIIDESGMPKERFSAEFPKEGPSILRIQQVVRGDSAAYFCASSSTGGGNTEAFFGQGTRLTVV.

The V gene is TRBV11-2, the J gene TRBJ1-6; D gene ambiguous. With 1 base removed from V and 8 bases from J, the gap between germline ends came to 12 bases. The CDR3 runs to 15 residues. The germline CDR1 and CDR2 sequences are SGHAT and FQNNGV. The CDR3 is CASSLVVHLDSPLHF. In DNA, the CDR3 is TGTGCCAGCAGCTTAGTGGTACATCTTGATTCACCCCTCCACTTT.

A single count supports this clone. The rearrangement uses TRBV4-1 and TRBJ2-3; D is uncertain. Germline assignment: CDR1 MGHRA and CDR2 YSYEKL. The V end lost 4 bases, the J end lost 2 bases, and 16 bases lay between the germline ends. The CDR3 covers 16 residues. CDR3 protein: CASSPGYSEITDTQYF. CDR3 sequence (DNA): TGCGCCAGCAGCCCCGGATATAGTGAGATCACAGATACGCAGTATTTT.